The clone carrying this T cell receptor (beta chain) was counted between two and nine times. The antigen is not known. This entry belongs to a study of T cell repertoires in cytomegalovirus infection. Study at large: CMV epitopes that were recently identified and HLA-C-restricted were used alongside well-studied HLA-B-restricted ones.

The CDR3 covers 14 residues. Trimming shortened V by 9 bases and J by 7 bases, and 19 bases separated the two germline ends. CDR1 is MNHEY, CDR2 SVGEGT, per germline. TCRdb fed the reads into MiXCR, producing one record per CDR3 protein. The sample holds roughly 700,000 distinct CDR3 sequences, about 30% seen once. General study points: Adding up the frequency of public TCR beta families identified people who carried CMV plus the relevant HLA. Clonotype analysis showed dominance of the ex vivo response by HLA-C-restricted CMV-specific TCR beta clonotypes.

This specimen was cultured PBMCs, taken from culture after CMV antigen stimulation. This sequence originates from a human donor in good health (CMV status not recorded). Some clones in this sample may be carry-over from other donors' samples. The chain has TRBV6-2 or TRBV6-3 and TRBJ2-1; D is uncertain. As DNA, the CDR3 is TGTGCCAGTAACTTAAGACTCCCCGGGAATGAGCAGTTCTTC. Translation gives CASNLRLPGNEQFF.